Shown below are 16 T cell receptor beta chains from a single sample sequenced in a study of cytomegalovirus exposure and HLA in healthy donors. The study ran its PCR with 60 Vbeta and 13 Jbeta primers. The data were produced by immunoSEQ multiplex PCR, yet TCRdb's version contains in-frame clones alone and is incomplete. The sample has 70,000 to 100,000 clones, 80% seen once. Sequencing input: PBMCs. These receptors were obtained from a woman aged 45 to 65 in good health and CMV-seropositive.

The chain links TRBV6-6 to TRBJ1-1; TRBD1 matches 10 bases. The CDR3 has 16 residues. In germline, CDR1 is MNHNY, CDR2 SVGAGI (reference sequence). After removal of 4 bases from V and 2 bases from J, the junction contained 7 bases not matched to a gene. The CDR3 loop is CASSSLRTGGNTEAFF. The CDR3 DNA follows: TGTGCCAGCAGTTCCCTAAGGACAGGGGGTAACACTGAAGCTTTCTTT.

The chain links TRBV25-1 to TRBJ2-2; D gene unclear. Per the germline V gene, CDR1 is MGHDK and CDR2 is SYGVNS. The V and J ends lost 3 bases and 2 bases respectively, with 10 bases between them. The CDR3 runs 15 residues. The CDR3 nucleotides are TGTGCCAGCAGTGATCCGGTCCTCAACACCGGGGAGCTGTTTTTT. This sequence encodes CASSDPVLNTGELFF.

This clone was recorded a few times. The chain couples TRBV2 to TRBJ1-2; D is unclear. Trimming pared 8 bases from V and 8 bases from J, leaving 15 bases between. Germline V gene lookup returns CDR1 SNHLY and CDR2 FYNNEI. The CDR3 runs 12 residues. In nucleotides, the CDR3 is TGTGCCAGCTCCAGTCAGGAACCGGGCTACACCTTC. Protein sequence: CASSSQEPGYTF.

V gene TRBV5-1 combines with J gene TRBJ1-2; the match to TRBD1 covers 9 bases. CDR1 SGHRS and CDR2 YFSETQ come from the germline V gene. The V gene end was trimmed by 3 bases and the J gene end by 6 bases; junction bases not matched to a gene: 3. The CDR3 has 13 residues. The CDR3 loop reads CASSYTGGNGYTF. Here the CDR3 DNA reads TGCGCCAGCAGCTACACAGGGGGCAATGGCTACACCTTC.

This chain uses TRBV7-3 with TRBJ2-5; 11 nucleotides align to TRBD2. The CDR3 runs to 20 residues. Germline values: CDR1 SGHTA, CDR2 FQGTGA. J gave up 5 bases and V 2 bases, and 19 bases lay outside the gene matches. CDR3 residues: CASSLASGIAGGPKGETQYF. The CDR3 DNA sequence: TGTGCCAGCAGCTTAGCGAGCGGGATAGCGGGGGGGCCGAAAGGGGAGACCCAGTACTTC.

The rearrangement links TRBV10-3 to TRBJ2-3, with TRBD1 identical over 7 bases. This CDR3 spans 14 amino acids. V lost 6 bases and J lost 0; bases outside the gene matches: 3. Per the germline V gene, CDR1 is ENHRY and CDR2 is SYGVKD. The CDR3 reads CAIRGTASTDTQYF. CDR3 in DNA: TGTGCCATCAGGGGGACAGCCAGCACAGATACGCAGTATTTT.

This chain links TRBV2 with TRBJ1-1; 8 positions match TRBD1. Germline lookup yields CDR1 SNHLY and CDR2 FYNNEI. The junction had 8 bases not matched to a gene; V was cut back by 7 bases and J by 1 base. This CDR3 has 15 residues. CDR3: CASKETGAPNTEAFF. For the CDR3, the DNA is TGTGCCAGCAAAGAGACAGGGGCGCCGAACACTGAAGCTTTCTTT.

The V and J genes are TRBV7-2 and TRBJ2-4; a weak D match, TRBD2 (6 bases). There are 14 residues in the CDR3. Trimming stripped 6 bases from V and 15 bases from J, with 24 bases between. CDR1 is SGHTA, CDR2 FQGNSA, per germline. CDR3 in amino acids: CASSSTSGGARWYF. In nucleotides, the CDR3 is TGTGCCAGCAGTTCAACCTCAGGCGGGGCCCGGTGGTACTTC.

The rearrangement links TRBV5-4 to TRBJ2-5; TRBD1 agrees at 8 bases. This CDR3 is 14 amino acids long. Germline V gene lookup returns CDR1 SGHNT and CDR2 YYREEE (reference sequence). V was pared by 1 base and J by 4 bases, with 3 bases of the junction left unmatched. CDR3 in amino acids: CASSLYRGRETQYF. The DNA for the CDR3 is TGTGCCAGCAGCTTGTACAGGGGGAGAGAGACCCAGTACTTC.

The V call is TRBV6-6, the J call TRBJ1-2; D ambiguous. The CDR3 sequence is 15 residues long. Deletions cut 3 bases from V and 4 bases from J, with 15 bases between. Germline values: CDR1 MNHNY, CDR2 SVGAGI (reference sequence). CDR3 DNA sequence: TGTGCCAGCAGTTATTCAGGAACCTCACCCTATGGCTACACCTTC. It is translated as CASSYSGTSPYGYTF.

This clone was found a few times. J is TRBJ2-2 and V is TRBV7-8; 7 bases match TRBD2. CDR1 is SGHVS, CDR2 FQNEAQ, per germline. The CDR3 consists of 14 residues. The V segment lost 8 bases and the J segment 3 bases; nucleotides outside the gene matches: 6. For the CDR3, the DNA is TGTGCCAGCGGGGCGGGAGCCCACACCGGGGAGCTGTTTTTT. It specifies CASGAGAHTGELFF.

CDR3: CASSLAGSDDYGYTF. In DNA, the CDR3 is TGTGCCAGCAGCTTAGCGGGCAGTGACGACTATGGCTACACCTTC. This chain connects TRBV7-9 to TRBJ1-2; D remains unclear. CDR3 length: 15 amino acids. Per the germline V gene, CDR1 is SEHNR and CDR2 is FQNEAQ (reference sequence). Trimming took 0 bases from V and 3 from J, leaving 11 bases between them.

V is TRBV29-1 and J is TRBJ1-5, with D possibly matching TRBD1 (5 bases). Germline CDR1 reads SQVTM; CDR2 reads ANQGSEA. The V end lost 7 bases, the J end lost 4 bases, and 17 bases lay between the germline ends. This CDR3 is built from 14 residues. The CDR3 DNA sequence: TGCAGCGCCATTTTTTCAAGGGGAAATCAGCCCCAGCATTTT. Protein product: CSAIFSRGNQPQHF.

This clone was detected only a few times. CDR3 nucleotides: TGCGCCAGCAGCTTGGCGGGGGACTATGGCTACACCTTC. It yields the protein CASSLAGDYGYTF. The V gene is TRBV5-1, the J gene TRBJ1-2; tentative D call: TRBD1 (5 bases). V dropped 0 bases and J dropped 3 bases, with 6 bases sitting between them. This CDR3 has 13 amino acids. Looked up from germline, CDR1 is SGHRS and CDR2 is YFSETQ. The whole variable domain, remainder taken from reference TRBV5-1 and TRBJ1-2, is KAGVTQTPRYLIKTRGQQVTLSCSPISGHRSVSWYQQTPGQGLQFLFEYFSETQRNKGNFPGRFSGRQFSNSRSEMNVSTLELGDSALYLCASSLAGDYGYTFGSGTRLTVV.

This chain joins TRBV18 and TRBJ1-1; TRBD1 matches 7 bases. The germline V gene encodes CDR1 KGHSH and CDR2 LQKENI. This CDR3 has 16 residues. Trimming at V came to 3 bases and at J to 8 bases, leaving 15 bases not matched to a gene. The CDR3 is CASSPKPPGQAGEAFF. The CDR3 DNA reads as TGTGCCAGCTCACCCAAACCTCCAGGACAGGCTGGGGAAGCTTTCTTT.

The V call is TRBV6-1, the J call TRBJ1-1; D is uncertain. CDR1 and CDR2 from the germline V gene are MNHNS and SASEGT. There are 12 residues in the CDR3. The V gene lost 0 bases and the J gene lost 6 bases, with 5 bases spanning the gap. CDR3 sequence reads: CASSEAAAEAFF. The CDR3 DNA reads TGTGCCAGCAGTGAAGCGGCAGCTGAAGCTTTCTTT.